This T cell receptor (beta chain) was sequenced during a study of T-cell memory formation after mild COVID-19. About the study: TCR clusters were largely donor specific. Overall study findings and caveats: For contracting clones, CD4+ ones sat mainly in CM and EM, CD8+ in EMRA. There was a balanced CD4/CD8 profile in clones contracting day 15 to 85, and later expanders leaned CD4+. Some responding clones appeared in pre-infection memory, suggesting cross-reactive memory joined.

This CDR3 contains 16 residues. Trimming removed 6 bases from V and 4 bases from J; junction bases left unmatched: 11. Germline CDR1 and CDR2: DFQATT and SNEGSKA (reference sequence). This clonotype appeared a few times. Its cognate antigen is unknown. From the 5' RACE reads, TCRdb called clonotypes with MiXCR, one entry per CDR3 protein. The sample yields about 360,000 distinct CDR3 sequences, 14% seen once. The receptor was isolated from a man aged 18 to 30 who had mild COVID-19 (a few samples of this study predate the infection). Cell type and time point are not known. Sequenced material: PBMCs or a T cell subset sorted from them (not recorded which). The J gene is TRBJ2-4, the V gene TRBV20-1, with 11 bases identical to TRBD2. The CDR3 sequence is CSALFLAGGPKNIQYF. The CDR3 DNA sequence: TGCAGTGCCCTCTTCTTAGCGGGGGGGCCTAAAAACATTCAGTACTTC.